The TCR beta chain described here comes from a study of identical twins (dated by TCRdb to 2016 to 2017). Concerning the study at large: To test whether fetal clonotypes persist, the study used deep sequencing on TCR alpha and beta repertoires from monozygotic twins, unrelated adults of various ages, and cord blood. To rule out contamination, replicate twin experiments were performed at different times with different library preparation protocols.

Paper-wide results and their limitations: Fewer insertions were carried by abundant cord blood beta clonotypes, a similar but weaker trend appeared in young adult naive repertoires, and no such trend appeared in memory repertoires. Excess twin sharing in beta out-of-frame sequences was weaker because fewer shared sequences lowered the signal-to-noise ratio. Zero-insertion analyses could be partly confounded by invariant T cells such as MAIT and iNKT, though diverse VJ usage argued against such confounding for most clonotypes. Compared with coincidental sharing between unrelated individuals, out-of-frame TCR alpha sequences shared between twins had an excess of sequences with low generation probability. Because the same donors could not be followed over many years, the conclusions relied on cross-sectional statistical analysis. In monozygotic twins, recombination models systematically underestimated out-of-frame TCR alpha sharing, but the models matched the sharing seen between unrelated individuals.

V trim: 0 bases; J trim: 2 bases; unmatched bases: 5. In the germline V gene, CDR1 corresponds to SGDLS and CDR2 to YYNGEE. From cysteine to phenylalanine, the CDR3 is 15 amino acids long. The DNA shown is the 45-base CDR3, in frame from base 1. Every donor in the study was a healthy Caucasian. Three pairs of female monozygotic twins, all aged roughly 18 to 29 years, were included in the twin cohort. Miltenyi CD45RO+ enrichment and human naive T-cell isolation kits were used to isolate memory (CD45RO+) and naive T cells from PBMC. About this clonotype: The antigen it recognizes is unknown. No much larger clone is present one base from it, and per-base qualities are unavailable.

Library creation used 5' RACE. TCRdb records Illumina HiSeq 2000 as the sequencer. A universal primer binding site was introduced by template switching, and a unique molecular identifier was present in the final cDNA, enabling accurate counting of TCR cDNA molecules. Specific primers in the conserved constant-segment region were used to synthesize first-strand cDNA for the TCR alpha and beta chains. To control for contamination, every cDNA library carried two barcodes: a SMART-Mk sample barcode plus Illumina barcodes. TruSeq adapter sequences along with Illumina sample barcodes were introduced in two successive PCR steps. The Illumina HiSeq platform was used with custom primers to sequence TCR alpha and beta cDNA libraries. Per the authors' processing: Unique molecular identifiers were extracted from raw reads with MiGEC, and CDR3 positions were determined with MiXCR. Recombination models were inferred per individual with the repgenHMM and IGoR tools using an EM algorithm. Shared clonotypes were analyzed with the tcR package in R, and sharing was normalized by the product of cloneset sizes. Out-of-frame nonproductive sequences were analyzed to study raw recombination free of thymic and clonal selection effects. TCRdb trimmed public reads at Q25 via fastp, called clones via MiXCR and kept in-frame beta chains. Each entry merges the rows of one CDR3 protein and shows their most common DNA and genes. Here the V and J calls rest on TCRdb's processing, not on the authors' analysis. The sample table records 200,000 to 250,000 distinct CDR3 sequences; about an eighth of these occur just once. The ten most abundant clones make up more than 3.5% of the sample.

This sample also appeared in a second study, on yellow fever vaccine responses in identical twins. As that second paper reports: The T cell response to vaccination in identical twins was reported by the authors to appear partly convergent and partly personalized. In the study, vaccine-responding T cell clones were precisely tracked in identical twins.

Recombination joined TRBV9 with TRBJ2-7, with 7 bases matching TRBD1. The clonotype originates from a woman younger than 30 in good health. Input material: memory (CD45RO+) T cells sorted from blood. The intended sense of this specimen's cell subset or site label: CD45RO+ enriched T cells. The DNA is as follows: TGTGCCAGCAGCGTAGCTATCGGGACAGCCTACGAGCAGTACTTC. This gives the protein CASSVAIGTAYEQYF.